The 9 T cell receptor beta chains below all came from one sample that was sequenced in a study of blood T cell repertoires in COVID-19 (TCRdb year 2020). The library was produced with the immunoSEQ multiplex PCR assay. Drawn from immuneACCESS, this table holds only the in-frame rearrangements with V and J called that TCRdb kept. Clones are partly lost; checked studies trace under half to an unresolved V gene and leave the rest unexplained. This sample holds under 85,000 clones; 80% to 90% were observed only once. The top ten constitute roughly two fifths of the sample. Material: peripheral blood. All receptors derive from a man aged 80 or over with active or convalescent COVID-19.

The gene calls are TRBV19 and TRBJ2-6; D is unclear. The germline CDR1 and CDR2 sequences are LNHDA and SQIVND (reference sequence). The CDR3 consists of 15 residues. Deletions cut 5 bases from V and 0 bases from J, with 8 bases between. CDR3 coding DNA: TGTGCCAGTAGTCTCCCTTCCTCTGGGGCCAACGTCCTGACTTTC. Protein product: CASSLPSSGANVLTF.

J is TRBJ2-7 and V is TRBV5-6, with TRBD2 matching 9 bases. The CDR3 is made up of 14 amino acids. Germline assignment: CDR1 SGHDT and CDR2 YYEEEE. Losses at the gene ends were 4 bases for V and 5 bases for J; bases not matched to a gene: 7. CDR3 protein: CASSRVAGADEQYF. The CDR3 DNA sequence: TGTGCCAGCAGCAGAGTAGCGGGAGCGGACGAGCAGTACTTC.

The J gene is TRBJ1-2, the V gene TRBV5-6, with 9 nucleotides matching TRBD1. The CDR3 is 15 amino acids. Germline CDR1 SGHDT, CDR2 YYEEEE. J was trimmed by 4 bases and V by 5 bases; bases with no gene match: 9. The CDR3 loop is CASRPQGARGYGYTF. The CDR3 DNA follows: TGTGCCAGCAGACCACAGGGGGCGCGGGGCTATGGCTACACCTTC.

The V call is TRBV14, the J call TRBJ2-3; 12 bases match TRBD1. The V gene end was trimmed by 4 bases and the J gene end by 8 bases; junction bases not matched to a gene: 7. CDR3 length: 15 residues. Germline V gene data show CDR1 as SGHDN and CDR2 as FVKESK. The CDR3 coding sequence is TGTGCCAGCAGCCCCCGGGACAGGGGGCAGGGTACGCAGTATTTT. Amino acid sequence: CASSPRDRGQGTQYF.

This clone was observed a single time. The CDR3 DNA follows: TGTGCCAGCAGTGACGTCCCGGGGGGCCGATCCTACAATGAGCAGTTCTTC. Translating it yields CASSDVPGGRSYNEQFF. The rearrangement uses TRBV6-4 and TRBJ2-1, with a tentative D call TRBD2 (7 bases). Germline values: CDR1 MRHNA, CDR2 SNTAGT. The V end was cut by 2 bases, the J end by 1 base, with 15 bases between. The CDR3 covers 17 residues.

J is TRBJ2-5 and V is TRBV5-1, with D maybe TRBD2 (6 bases). The CDR3 length is 15 residues. Trimming shortened V by 4 bases and J by 5 bases, and 18 bases separated the two germline ends. Germline-derived CDR1 and CDR2 are SGHRS and YFSETQ. The CDR3 region has the DNA TGCGCCAGCAGCCCTGACAGCGGGCGAGGGGAGACCCAGTACTTC. Protein sequence: CASSPDSGRGETQYF.

The J gene is TRBJ2-7, the V gene TRBV4-3; 7 bases are shared with TRBD2. This CDR3 region has 15 residues. Germline CDR1 and CDR2: LGHNA and YSLEER. The trim removed 3 bases at V and 2 bases at J, leaving 7 bases unmatched. In DNA, the CDR3 is TGCGCCAGCAGCCAGAGGGCTAGCGGTACCTACGAGCAGTACTTC. Amino acid sequence: CASSQRASGTYEQYF.

The chain uses TRBV5-1 and TRBJ1-5; TRBD1 matches at 7 bases. Per the germline V gene, CDR1 is SGHRS and CDR2 is YFSETQ. The CDR3 contains 14 residues. Trimming removed 4 bases from V and 7 bases from J; junction bases left unmatched: 8. CDR3 in amino acids: CASSPGTAGQPQHF. The DNA for the CDR3 is TGCGCCAGCAGCCCTGGGACAGCTGGCCAGCCCCAGCATTTT.

The rearrangement uses TRBV5-4 and TRBJ2-2; no clear D. Germline assignment: CDR1 SGHNT and CDR2 YYREEE (reference sequence). The CDR3 is 15 amino acids. Trimming removed 1 base at V and 4 bases at J, with 11 bases between. The CDR3 nucleotides are TGTGCCAGCAGCTTGAATGCGGAGAGCACCGGGGAGCTGTTTTTT. It specifies CASSLNAESTGELFF.